This TCR beta chain was sequenced in a study of shared clonotypes between healthy human individuals (dated by TCRdb to about 2020). Some background on the complete study: Three men and a couple of women, aged 18 to 49 years, made up the cohort. Per donor, three plates each were used for CD4 naive and CD4 memory, two for CD8 naive, and one for CD8 memory. To estimate repertoire size and how much clonotypes are shared between individuals, the study performed deep sequencing of blood TCR repertoires from a few healthy adults. Different laboratories and diverse techniques were used to prepare libraries and sequence TCR repertoires, to increase sequencing depth and limit assay-specific biases. Between about 0.9 and 10 billion PBMCs per donor were obtained by leukapheresis.

General conclusions and limits of the study: Naive subsets generally had larger estimated clonotype richness than memory subsets did. Because the study included only a small number of donors, the genetic and exposure-history diversity represented was limited. Clonotypes shared by all four sorted-subset donors showed higher generation probabilities than non-shared clonotypes. Sampling was limited to blood, and TCR repertoires in tissue likely differ from TCR repertoires in blood. Pairwise subsampling indicated that sequencing depth was expected to affect the degree of clonotype sharing among donors. Across four donors, around 5% of naive CD4, approximately 3.6% of naive CD8, around 2.5% of memory CD4, and roughly 0.4% of memory CD8 clonotypes were shared. Rarefaction of sorted-subset datasets indicated incomplete sequencing despite the large sequencing depth.

The donors were healthy, HIV-negative adults who had no recently reported acute infections or vaccinations. All donors were Caucasian adults living in Nashville, Tennessee, USA. Magnetic negative selection was used to enrich CD4+ T cells, after which naive cells were positively selected on CD45RA and the negative fraction became the memory subset. After blood collection by leukapheresis, PBMCs were isolated using Ficoll-Histopaque density gradient centrifugation and then cryopreserved in the vapor phase of liquid nitrogen. Analytical flow cytometry was used to check the purity and quantity of each magnetically sorted T cell population. From each sorted fraction, genomic DNA was isolated and quantified by UV absorbance on a Nanodrop 2000c. Worth noting for this clone: This clone's antigen is unknown. Base qualities are not at hand, and no much larger clone is one base apart.

Using the deep immunoSEQ assay, multiplex PCR amplified TCR CDR3 regions from genomic DNA. For each cell subset, the extracted genomic DNA was distributed evenly across all wells of several immunoSEQ 96-well plates, and each plate served as one replicate. For sorted subsets, each replicate PCR was loaded with 200 ng genomic DNA, equivalent to roughly 30,000 T cell genomes. Purified libraries were quantified with a Qubit 3.0 fluorometer, sized on a Bioanalyzer 2100, and re-quantified with the KAPA Library Quantification kit. Every immunoSEQ 96-well plate was sequenced on a dedicated single-read 150-cycle Illumina NextSeq 550 flow cell. The authors' analysis ran thus. The immunoSEQ output contained only junctional sequences without quality scores, so filtering could not match that applied to full-length reads. Sequences were annotated with PyIR, a Python wrapper for IgBLAST v1.9, using IMGT germline references to assign V/J genes and CDR3. Any read was removed if the V/J assignment was weak (E-value above 1e-6), the CDR3 was missing, or the read contained stop codons, out-of-frame junctions, or ambiguous translated residues. A V3J clonotype was defined by an identical inferred V gene, J gene, and CDR3 amino acid sequence. Percentage overlap between repertoires was calculated by dividing the number of shared unique clonotypes by the size of the smaller repertoire. Repertoire richness was assessed with RTK rarefaction, the Chao1 estimator, and Recon v2.1 estimates of unobserved clonotypes. OLGA was used to compute generation probabilities for all TCRbeta clonotypes that the gDNA method yielded from a handful of donors. TCRdb retrieved this table from immuneACCESS and kept in-frame rearrangements only. Not all clones are present; in checked studies, unresolved V genes account for under half, and no reason is known for the remainder. That table supplies the V and J calls and clone size; D and trimming were determined from the DNA. This sample gives around 510,000 clones in total; about 96% of them show up just once. In total, the top ten clones hold 0.055% to 0.075% of the sample.

This TCR was recovered from a woman in her 30s in good health. Sequenced sample: naive CD4+ T cells sorted from blood. This sample's cell subset or site label indicates: CD45RA+ positively selected.

The DNA sequence is TGTGCCAGCAGCTTAGGGACTAGCGGGTACGAGCAGTACTTC. It translates to CASSLGTSGYEQYF. The sequence is built from TRBV5-6 and TRBJ2-7; a stretch of 12 junction bases matches TRBD2. The CDR3 has 14 amino acids, counting the end cysteine and phenylalanine. Solely the CDR3 DNA is kept, with 42 bases framed from the first base. After removal of 2 bases from V and 4 bases from J, the junction retains 1 base not matched to a gene. CDR1 is given as SGHDT and CDR2 as YYEEEE, both from the germline V gene. Reference TRBV5-6 and TRBJ2-7 proteins supply the regions before and after the CDR3; the full variable domain is: DAGVTQSPTHLIKTRGQQVTLRCSPKSGHDTVSWYQQALGQGPQFIFQYYEEEERQRGNFPDRFSGHQFPNYSSELNVNALLLGDSALYLCASSLGTSGYEQYFGPGTRLTVT.